Below are 5 T cell receptor beta chains sequenced from a single sample in a study of blood T cell repertoires in COVID-19. Profiled with immunoSEQ multiplex PCR; TCRdb holds only in-frame clones, not every one. The sample consists of about 21,000 clones, about 83% of them appearing once. The sequencing sample was made of peripheral blood. These receptors were obtained from a human donor in a cohort sampled during active COVID-19.

The chain is built from TRBV9 and TRBJ1-1; D is unresolved. CDR1 SGDLS and CDR2 YYNGEE come from the germline V gene. V was shortened by 4 bases and J by 1 base, with 14 bases between the two germline ends. This CDR3 has 15 residues. Here the CDR3 DNA reads TGTGCCAGCAGCCCCCTTCAGGCCTCGAACACTGAAGCTTTCTTT. Encoded protein: CASSPLQASNTEAFF. The full variable domain, in which reference TRBV9 and TRBJ1-1 provide the parts outside the CDR3, is DSGVTQTPKHLITATGQRVTLRCSPRSGDLSVYWYQQSLDQGLQFLIQYYNGEERAKGNILERFSAQQFPDLHSELNLSSLELGDSALYFCASSPLQASNTEAFFGQGTRLTVV.

The genes are TRBV19 and TRBJ1-5; D ambiguous. Germline CDR1 LNHDA, CDR2 SQIVND (reference sequence). The V gene lost 5 bases and the J gene lost 8 bases, with 16 bases spanning the gap. This CDR3 is 14 amino acids long. CDR3 nucleotides: TGTGCCAGTAGTCCCCAGACACTTCCGGAGCCCCAGCATTTT. Translated, it gives CASSPQTLPEPQHF.

The rearrangement links TRBV30 to TRBJ2-7; 8 bases fit TRBD2. The germline V gene encodes CDR1 GTSNPN and CDR2 SVGIG (reference sequence). The junction had 5 bases not matched to a gene; V was cut back by 0 bases and J by 4 bases. This CDR3 has 14 residues. The CDR3 loop reads CAWSVLGLAYEQYF. DNA for the CDR3: TGTGCCTGGAGTGTACTAGGACTAGCTTACGAGCAGTACTTC.

This chain uses TRBV3-1 (or the pseudogene TRBV3-2) with TRBJ2-5; no clear D gene. The CDR3 runs to 13 residues. Germline CDR1 LGHDT, CDR2 YNNKEL (reference sequence). Between the trimmed V and J ends, which lost 1 base and 1 base, there was a span of 4 bases. The CDR3 loop is CASSQGLQETQYF. The CDR3 nucleotides read TGTGCCAGCAGCCAAGGACTCCAAGAGACCCAGTACTTC.

This chain links TRBV5-1 with TRBJ1-6; the match to TRBD1 covers 8 bases. Germline V gene lookup returns CDR1 SGHRS and CDR2 YFSETQ. This CDR3 has 14 residues. The V gene end was trimmed by 7 bases and the J gene end by 10 bases; junction bases not matched to a gene: 10. The CDR3 sequence is CASAEGTGRSPLHF. In DNA form, the CDR3 reads TGCGCCAGCGCTGAAGGGACAGGTCGATCACCCCTCCACTTT.